These 32 T cell receptor beta chains were sequenced from one sample in a study of blood T cell repertoires in COVID-19. Assay: immunoSEQ multiplex PCR; the TCRdb copy retains only in-frame clones and omits some. The table has hundreds of thousands of clones, around 88% seen once. Sequencing input: PBMCs or T cells enriched from blood (not recorded which). The receptors originated from a woman aged 40 to 49 who had recovered from COVID-19.

V is TRBV7-9 and J is TRBJ1-6; D might be TRBD1 (6 bases). Trimming cost V 4 bases and J 8 bases, with 15 bases left between them. The CDR3 length is 15 residues. Germline CDR1 and CDR2: SEHNR and FQNEAQ (reference sequence). CDR3 DNA sequence: TGTGCCAGCAGCTCACAGGGAAAGAGACATTCACCCCTCCACTTT. Its translation is CASSSQGKRHSPLHF.

This chain uses TRBV11-2 with TRBJ1-3, with 10 bases aligning to TRBD1. Germline V lookup: CDR1 SGHAT, CDR2 FQNNGV. Trimming at V came to 5 bases and at J to 7 bases, leaving 8 bases not matched to a gene. The CDR3 covers 15 residues. CDR3 amino acids: CASSPTGQGGNTIYF. The CDR3 DNA is TGTGCCAGCAGCCCCACCGGACAGGGGGGGAACACCATATATTTT.

V gene TRBV30 combines with J gene TRBJ1-2; TRBD1 agrees at 7 bases. The CDR3 has 12 amino acids. Germline-derived CDR1 and CDR2 are GTSNPN and SVGIG (reference sequence). Losses at the gene ends were 7 bases for V and 1 base for J; bases not matched to a gene: 3. The CDR3 sequence is CASRGHNYGYTF. DNA for the CDR3: TGTGCCTCAAGGGGGCATAACTATGGCTACACCTTC.

V and J are TRBV5-5 and TRBJ1-2; 8 bases line up with TRBD1. The germline V gene has CDR1 SGHKS and CDR2 YYEKEE (reference sequence). The V segment lost 3 bases and the J segment 4 bases; nucleotides outside the gene matches: 8. CDR3 length equals 15 residues. Here the CDR3 reads CASSSYGQGTYGYTF. The CDR3 nucleotides are TGTGCCAGCAGCTCCTATGGACAGGGAACCTATGGCTACACCTTC.

This clone was seen a few times. The J gene is TRBJ1-1, the V gene TRBV9; D ambiguous. The CDR3 runs to 15 residues. V lost 2 bases and J lost 3, with 14 bases in between. Germline CDR1 is SGDLS and CDR2 is YYNGEE. The CDR3 bases are TGTGCCAGCAGCGTCTACCCCGGGAGGGACACTGAAGCTTTCTTT. Translating gives CASSVYPGRDTEAFF.

The V and J genes are TRBV10-3 and TRBJ2-2, with 10 bases that match TRBD1. This CDR3 spans 15 amino acids. Per germline, CDR1 ENHRY and CDR2 SYGVKD. The V gene end was trimmed by 4 bases and the J gene end by 4 bases; junction bases not matched to a gene: 3. The CDR3 bases are TGTGCCATCAGTGGATGGACAGGGGGCACCGGGGAGCTGTTTTTT. Its translation: CAISGWTGGTGELFF.

This clone was seen a handful of times. The CDR3 sequence: CASSLEGQGSNEQFF. The CDR3 coding sequence is TGTGCCAGCAGTTTAGAGGGACAGGGTTCCAATGAGCAGTTCTTC. V is TRBV28 and J is TRBJ2-1, with 9 bases fitting TRBD1. This CDR3 comprises 15 residues. Losses at the gene ends were 2 bases for V and 6 bases for J; bases not matched to a gene: 5. Germline V gives CDR1 MDHEN, CDR2 SYDVKM.

V and J are TRBV28 and TRBJ1-1, with D perhaps matching TRBD1 (5 bases). Looked up from germline, CDR1 is MDHEN and CDR2 is SYDVKM. Trimming stripped 3 bases from V and 6 bases from J, with 11 bases between. CDR3 length equals 13 residues. CDR3 DNA sequence: TGTGCCAGCAGTTTCGGGGGAATGCCTGAAGCTTTCTTT. This sequence encodes CASSFGGMPEAFF.

The chain employs TRBV2 and TRBJ2-1; D is uncertain. This CDR3 spans 15 amino acids. CDR1 and CDR2 from the germline V gene are SNHLY and FYNNEI. The germline V and J ends were trimmed by 7 bases and 3 bases, with 16 bases remaining between them. The CDR3 is CASKPAQVSYNEQFF. CDR3 DNA sequence: TGTGCCAGCAAACCCGCCCAGGTCAGCTACAATGAGCAGTTCTTC. Supplemented by reference TRBV2 and TRBJ2-1, the full variable domain reads EPEVTQTPSHQVTQMGQEVILRCVPISNHLYFYWYRQILGQKVEFLVSFYNNEISEKSEIFDDQFSVERPDGSNFTLKIRSTKLEDSAMYFCASKPAQVSYNEQFFGPGTRLTVL.

This sequence joins TRBV6-5 and TRBJ2-3; TRBD2 might be the D (6 bases). Germline V lookup: CDR1 MNHEY, CDR2 SVGAGI. Trimming took 6 bases from V and 1 from J, leaving 14 bases between them. The CDR3 length is 15 residues. CDR3 loop: CASRPGSSGTDTQYF. CDR3 coding DNA: TGTGCCAGCAGACCCGGGAGTTCGGGCACAGATACGCAGTATTTT.

V is TRBV6-5 and J is TRBJ1-6, with TRBD1 identical over 10 bases. The CDR3 spans 14 residues. Germline loops: CDR1 MNHEY, CDR2 SVGAGI. J lost 8 bases, V lost 6 bases, and 4 bases had no gene match. CDR3 in DNA: TGTGCCAGCAGACCCGGGACAGGGGATTCACCCCTCCACTTT. Its protein product is CASRPGTGDSPLHF.

The chain recombines TRBV5-1 with TRBJ2-6; maybe TRBD1 (5 bases). CDR1 and CDR2 (germline): SGHRS, YFSETQ. Trimming pared 2 bases from V and 0 bases from J, leaving 9 bases between. This CDR3 contains 16 residues. The CDR3 sequence is CASSLDSFSGANVLTF. Written as DNA, the CDR3 is TGCGCCAGCAGCTTAGACAGCTTCTCTGGGGCCAACGTCCTGACTTTC.

V is TRBV11-2 and J is TRBJ2-1; 8 positions agree with TRBD2. CDR1 is SGHAT and CDR2 is FQNNGV in the germline V gene. The CDR3 has 16 amino acids. V lost 5 bases to trimming and J lost 3 bases; unmatched junction nucleotides: 9. CDR3 residues: CASSLVAGLLYNEQFF. The CDR3 coding sequence is TGTGCCAGCAGCCTAGTAGCGGGGCTCCTCTACAATGAGCAGTTCTTC.

The chain carries TRBV11-2 and TRBJ2-1; D remains ambiguous. Germline CDR1 and CDR2: SGHAT and FQNNGV. The CDR3 runs 15 residues. Trimming left V 0 bases short and J 2 bases short, with 8 bases between. CDR3 in DNA: TGTGCCAGCAGCTTAGACTTGAGTACCTACAATGAGCAGTTCTTC. As protein: CASSLDLSTYNEQFF.

The chain recombines TRBV18 with TRBJ1-2; D might be TRBD1 (6 bases). Trimming shortened V by 2 bases and J by 6 bases, and 10 bases separated the two germline ends. The CDR3 contains 13 residues. Germline V gene sequence: CDR1 KGHSH, CDR2 LQKENI. As DNA, the CDR3 is TGTGCCAGCTCACCAGGGGGACAACATGGCTACACCTTC. Translating gives CASSPGGQHGYTF.

Only a few counts were recorded for this clone. The chain uses TRBV7-3 and TRBJ2-4; D may be TRBD2 (7 bases). This CDR3 spans 15 amino acids. Germline CDR1 SGHTA, CDR2 FQGTGA. V was trimmed by 5 bases and J by 7 bases, leaving 18 bases between them. The CDR3: CASSPKGGAPNIQYF. The CDR3 nucleotides are TGTGCCAGCAGCCCGAAGGGGGGGGCGCCGAACATTCAGTACTTC.

This clone was seen more than once but under ten times. This sample also contains other DNA sequences that code for the same CDR3. This chain links TRBV7-2 with TRBJ1-6, with D possibly being TRBD1 (6 bases). Germline CDR1 SGHTA, CDR2 FQGNSA. The CDR3 contains 13 residues. Trimming removed 0 bases from V and 9 bases from J, with 6 bases in between. This CDR3 reads CASSLAGGSPLHF. CDR3 DNA: TGTGCCAGCAGCTTAGCAGGGGGTTCACCCCTCCACTTT.

The gene calls are TRBV28 and TRBJ1-4; a weak D match, TRBD1 (5 bases). This CDR3 comprises 13 residues. Germline V gene data show CDR1 as MDHEN and CDR2 as SYDVKM. Trimming removed 7 bases at V and 8 bases at J, with 14 bases between. The CDR3 DNA reads TGTGCCAGCACCGCGGGACCTGGGGAAAAACTGTTTTTT. Translation: CASTAGPGEKLFF.

V and J are TRBV2 and TRBJ1-3; no reliable D call. Germline loops: CDR1 SNHLY, CDR2 FYNNEI. Trimming took 8 bases from V and 0 from J, leaving 11 bases between them. This CDR3 is 14 amino acids long. CDR3 in DNA: TGTGCCAGCGGGGAGGTGGTCTCTGGAAACACCATATATTTT. Translated: CASGEVVSGNTIYF.

The rearrangement links TRBV18 to TRBJ2-7, with TRBD2 matching over 11 bases. The CDR3 extends over 14 amino acids. V lost 3 bases, J lost 2 bases, and 0 bases stayed unmatched. Germline-derived CDR1 and CDR2 are KGHSH and LQKENI. DNA for the CDR3: TGTGCCAGCTCACCGGGACTAGCGGCCTACGAGCAGTACTTC. Its protein is CASSPGLAAYEQYF.

This chain connects TRBV11-3 to TRBJ1-1; no reliable D call. V was cut by 3 bases and J by 7 bases, with 9 bases left in between. In germline, CDR1 is SGHNT, CDR2 YENEEA. This CDR3 region has 12 residues. CDR3 sequence: CASSFSGGEAFF. In DNA, the CDR3 is TGTGCCAGCAGCTTTAGTGGCGGTGAAGCTTTCTTT. The variable domain in full, completed from reference TRBV11-3 and TRBJ1-1, reads EAGVVQSPRYKIIEKKQPVAFWCNPISGHNTLYWYLQNLGQGPELLIRYENEEAVDDSQLPKDRFSAERLKGVDSTLKIQPAELGDSAVYLCASSFSGGEAFFGQGTRLTVV.

The chain carries TRBV27 and TRBJ1-2, with 12 bases lining up with TRBD1. This CDR3 comprises 13 residues. Germline V lookup: CDR1 MNHEY, CDR2 SMNVEV (reference sequence). J gave up 4 bases and V 8 bases, and 2 bases lay outside the gene matches. The CDR3 protein is CASGTGGAYGYTF. CDR3 bases: TGTGCCAGCGGGACAGGGGGCGCCTATGGCTACACCTTC.

This clone was found once. The chain couples TRBV28 to TRBJ2-7, with TRBD1 matching 10 bases. Germline V gene sequence: CDR1 MDHEN, CDR2 SYDVKM. V dropped 7 bases and J dropped 3; count of bases not matched to a gene: 6. The CDR3 consists of 14 residues. The CDR3, as DNA: TGTGCCAGCAATCTCGGGACAGGGGACTACGAGCAGTACTTC. Encoded protein: CASNLGTGDYEQYF.

V and J are TRBV27 and TRBJ2-1; 11 bases map to TRBD2. V shed 3 bases, J shed 6 bases, and the junction held 13 bases outside the gene matches. CDR3 length: 18 residues. Germline V gene data show CDR1 as MNHEY and CDR2 as SMNVEV (reference sequence). The CDR3 nucleotides are TGTGCCAGCAGTTTGGGCCGCCTACTAGCGGGAGAGTCCAATGAGCAGTTCTTC. It encodes CASSLGRLLAGESNEQFF.

The rearrangement links TRBV6-5 to TRBJ2-7, with 7 bases that match TRBD1. The CDR3 consists of 16 residues. Germline V gene sequence: CDR1 MNHEY, CDR2 SVGAGI. J lost 2 bases, V lost 0 bases, and 7 bases had no gene match. The CDR3 DNA follows: TGTGCCAGCAGTTACTCTGGGACAGTCGAAACCTACGAGCAGTACTTC. Protein sequence: CASSYSGTVETYEQYF.

V is TRBV5-1 and J is TRBJ1-1, with 9 nucleotides matching TRBD1. Germline CDR1 and CDR2: SGHRS and YFSETQ. Trimming took 4 bases from V and 7 from J; bases not matched to a gene: 5. The CDR3 runs 13 residues. CDR3 DNA sequence: TGCGCCAGCAGCCGGACAGGGGAGTTTGAAGCTTTCTTT. Translated: CASSRTGEFEAFF.

This chain links TRBV28 with TRBJ2-3; 9 bases map to TRBD2. Per the germline V gene, CDR1 is MDHEN and CDR2 is SYDVKM. CDR3 length: 13 amino acids. With V trimmed by 6 bases and J by 6 bases, 4 bases remained unmatched. The CDR3 here is CASSLTSGDTQYF. The CDR3 coding sequence is TGTGCCAGCAGCCTGACTAGCGGCGATACGCAGTATTTT.

V and J are TRBV28 and TRBJ2-3; 9 bases fit TRBD1. The CDR3 length is 13 residues. Germline V CDR1 and CDR2: MDHEN, SYDVKM. V lost 8 bases, J lost 4 bases, and 4 bases stayed unmatched. The CDR3 loop is CASRTGVPDTQYF. The CDR3 DNA follows: TGTGCCAGCCGGACAGGGGTTCCAGATACGCAGTATTTT.

This clone has a handful of counts. The chain joins TRBV24-1 to TRBJ2-7; no firm D call. CDR1 is KGHDR, CDR2 SFDVKD, per germline. CDR3 length: 11 amino acids. V lost 4 bases and J lost 4, with 4 bases in between. Here the CDR3 DNA reads TGTGCCACCAGTGACGGGTACGAGCAGTACTTC. Encoded protein: CATSDGYEQYF.

CDR3 DNA: TGTGCCAGCAGTTCTAGAAACCAAATTGAGCAGTTCTTC. It encodes CASSSRNQIEQFF. This rearrangement joins TRBV27 to TRBJ2-1; no clear D. The germline V gene has CDR1 MNHEY and CDR2 SMNVEV (reference sequence). CDR3 length: 13 amino acids. Trimming removed 4 bases at V and 9 bases at J, with 13 bases between.

The CDR3 protein is CASSLALLAGNNEQFF. In nucleotides, the CDR3 is TGTGCCAGCAGCTTGGCCCTTCTAGCGGGGAACAATGAGCAGTTCTTC. The chain joins TRBV5-6 to TRBJ2-1; 9 bases agree with TRBD2. V shed 0 bases, J shed 5 bases, and the junction held 6 bases outside the gene matches. Germline values: CDR1 SGHDT, CDR2 YYEEEE. The CDR3 covers 16 residues.

The chain employs TRBV28 and TRBJ2-7, with 7 bases fitting TRBD1. Germline V gives CDR1 MDHEN, CDR2 SYDVKM. The CDR3 contains 15 residues. V was pared by 6 bases and J by 2 bases, with 10 bases of the junction left unmatched. The DNA of the CDR3 is TGTGCCAGCAGGACTCTCGGGACAGCTACCTACGAGCAGTACTTC. The encoded protein is CASRTLGTATYEQYF.